Below are 31 T cell receptor beta chains sequenced from a single sample in a study of identical twins. TCRdb analysed the 5' RACE reads with MiXCR anew, one entry per CDR3 protein. The table records about 1.7 million distinct CDR3 sequences, around 33% of them present only once. The source material was cord blood. These receptors all come from a newborn girl in good health.

The rearrangement uses TRBV6-1 and TRBJ2-1; 7 nucleotides align to TRBD2. The J call may be faulty, since TRBJ2-7 better matches the DNA end. The V gene's germline CDR1 is MNHNS and CDR2 SASEGT. This CDR3 is 17 amino acids long. CDR3 nucleotide sequence: TGTGCCAGCAGTGAAGGGCTTGGGGCGGGAGCCTACAATGAGCAGTACTTC. Translation: CASSEGLGAGAYNEQYF.

This chain joins TRBV28 and TRBJ2-4; weak D call: TRBD1 (5 bases). Per the germline V gene, CDR1 is MDHEN and CDR2 is SYDVKM. The V and J ends lost 6 bases and 6 bases respectively, with 21 bases between them. The CDR3 sequence is 16 residues long. The CDR3 loop reads CASSSAWGSEGNIQYF. CDR3 bases: TGTGCCAGCAGCTCCGCCTGGGGCAGTGAAGGAAACATTCAGTACTTC.

The chain recombines TRBV7-2 with TRBJ2-7; no clear D gene. The germline V and J ends were trimmed by 2 bases and 6 bases, with 29 bases remaining between them. Germline values: CDR1 SGHTA, CDR2 FQGNSA. This CDR3 region has 19 residues. The CDR3 DNA sequence: TGTGCCAGCAGCTTATTCTTTGGTCGGTCAGATCCCATCCGCTCCGAGCAGTACTTC. This translates into CASSLFFGRSDPIRSEQYF.

This clonotype was counted a few times. J is TRBJ1-1 and V is TRBV27; 7 bases are a match to TRBD1. There are 15 residues in the CDR3. Germline V gene data show CDR1 as MNHEY and CDR2 as SMNVEV (reference sequence). V was pared by 5 bases and J by 1 base, with 7 bases of the junction left unmatched. CDR3 DNA: TGTGCCAGCAGTCTTTGGACAGGAGCGAACACTGAAGCTTTCTTT. Translated: CASSLWTGANTEAFF.

This clonotype has a handful of counts. V is TRBV12-3 or TRBV12-4 and J is TRBJ2-3; 8 nucleotides match TRBD2. The length of the CDR3 is 15 residues. The V gene end was trimmed by 6 bases and the J gene end by 4 bases; junction bases not matched to a gene: 9. For the CDR3, the DNA is TGTGCCAGCAGCCTCGGGGGGGTCAGGTCAGATACGCAGTATTTT. Translating it yields CASSLGGVRSDTQYF.

The CDR3 nucleotides are TGCGCCAGCAGCTTGGGACAGGAGCTCTACGAGCAGTACTTC. This translates into CASSLGQELYEQYF. The chain recombines TRBV5-1 with TRBJ2-7; TRBD1 is a possible D gene (6 bases). Trimming shortened V by 0 bases and J by 3 bases, and 10 bases separated the two germline ends. The CDR3 covers 14 residues. CDR1 and CDR2 (germline): SGHRS, YFSETQ.

The genes are TRBV7-2 and TRBJ2-1, with 13 bases identical to TRBD2. This CDR3 region has 16 residues. V shed 5 bases and J 10 bases; nucleotides not matched to a gene: 11. Looked up from germline, CDR1 is SGHTA and CDR2 is FQGNSA. The CDR3 bases are TGTGCCAGCAGCCTTCGACTAGCGGGGGGACCCAGAGAGCAGTTCTTC. As protein: CASSLRLAGGPREQFF.

The chain links TRBV5-1 to TRBJ2-4; TRBD2 matches at 11 bases. The CDR3 runs to 15 residues. Germline V CDR1 and CDR2: SGHRS, YFSETQ. The ends lost 2 bases at V and 13 bases at J; junction bases unmatched: 11. In DNA, the CDR3 is TGCGCCAGCAGCTTATTGGGACTAGCGGCTTATGAGCAGTACTTC. Its translation: CASSLLGLAAYEQYF.

This clonotype was found a few times. The gene calls are TRBV20-1 and TRBJ1-6; D call uncertain. Germline CDR1 DFQATT, CDR2 SNEGSKA (reference sequence). Trimming cost V 8 bases and J 2 bases, with 10 bases left between them. CDR3 length: 13 residues. For the CDR3, the DNA is TGCAGTACCGGACGGACCTATAATTCACCCCTCCACTTT. The encoded protein is CSTGRTYNSPLHF.

This clonotype was detected only a few times. The chain uses TRBV6-1 and TRBJ2-4, with a weak D call TRBD2 (6 bases). Trimming took off 6 bases at V and 13 bases at J, with 19 bases between the two ends. Germline CDR1 reads MNHNS; CDR2 reads SASEGT. This CDR3 is 13 amino acids long. The CDR3 DNA reads TGTGCCAGCAGGCTAGCGACCTTTCTTGAGCAGTACTTC. This codes for CASRLATFLEQYF.

This clonotype was counted only a few times. CDR3: CASSPRRVAFDPGANVLTF. Written as DNA, the CDR3 is TGTGCCAGCAGCCCCCGTCGGGTGGCCTTTGACCCTGGGGCCAACGTCCTGACTTTC. The chain combines TRBV11-2 with TRBJ2-6; no reliable D call. Per the germline V gene, CDR1 is SGHAT and CDR2 is FQNNGV. V gave up 5 bases and J gave up 2 bases, with 22 bases separating them. This CDR3 comprises 19 residues.

The chain carries TRBV7-2 and TRBJ2-5, with 8 nucleotides matching TRBD2. Germline V gives CDR1 SGHTA, CDR2 FQGNSA. This CDR3 is built from 15 residues. With 7 bases clipped from V and 11 bases from J, the junction kept 18 bases outside the gene matches. The CDR3 bases are TGTGCCAGCACCAGCAGCTTATGGACTAGCAATGAGCAGTACTTC. Encoded protein: CASTSSLWTSNEQYF. Full variable domain (remainder filled in from reference TRBV7-2 and TRBJ2-5): GAGVSQSPSNKVTEKGKDVELRCDPISGHTALYWYRQSLGQGLEFLIYFQGNSAPDKSGLPSDRFSAERTGGSVSTLTIQRTQQEDSAVYLCASTSSLWTSNEQYFGPGTRLLVL.

The chain carries TRBV3-1 and TRBJ2-2, with 14 nucleotides matching TRBD2. V shed 7 bases, J shed 2 bases, and the junction held 6 bases outside the gene matches. This CDR3 spans 17 amino acids. Per germline, CDR1 LGHDT and CDR2 YNNKEL (reference sequence). DNA of the CDR3: TGTGCCAGCACCTGGACTAGCGGGAGGCCCAACACCGGGGAGCTGTTTTTT. This encodes CASTWTSGRPNTGELFF. Variable domain in full (rest from reference TRBV3-1 and TRBJ2-2): DTAVSQTPKYLVTQMGNDKSIKCEQNLGHDTMYWYKQDSKKFLKIMFSYNNKELIINETVPNRFSPKSPDKAHLNLHINSLELGDSAVYFCASTWTSGRPNTGELFFGEGSRLTVL.

A word on this clonotype: This may be a read error, as it is one base from a much larger clone. The chain's CDR3 is CASSVTGRQETQYF. As DNA, the CDR3 is TGTGCCAGCAGTGTGACTGGACGACAAGAGACCCAGTACTTC. V and J are TRBV27 and TRBJ2-5; no firm D call. The V and J ends lost 5 bases and 2 bases respectively, with 12 bases between them. Germline CDR1 reads MNHEY; CDR2 reads SMNVEV (reference sequence). This CDR3 contains 14 residues.

This clonotype was seen a few times. The V and J genes are TRBV12-3 or TRBV12-4 and TRBJ2-7, with 7 bases matching TRBD1. Losses at the gene ends were 7 bases for V and 12 bases for J; bases not matched to a gene: 15. CDR3 length equals 13 residues. CDR3 DNA sequence: TGTGCCAGCAAGAGGGGGCCGACCTACGAAAGGTACTTC. Its protein is CASKRGPTYERYF.

This clonotype was seen just once. The V call is TRBV7-9, the J call TRBJ2-6; 7 positions agree with TRBD1. V gave up 5 bases and J gave up 13 bases; unmatched junction bases: 5. CDR3 length equals 12 residues. Germline CDR1 is SEHNR and CDR2 is FQNEAQ (reference sequence). This chain's CDR3 is CASSPGQPVLTF. The CDR3, as DNA: TGTGCCAGCAGCCCGGGACAGCCAGTCCTGACTTTC.

This clonotype was counted between two and nine times. CDR3 residues: CASSHQGGWTEAFF. CDR3 sequence (DNA): TGTGCCAGCAGTCATCAGGGTGGATGGACTGAAGCTTTCTTT. The chain recombines TRBV9 with TRBJ1-1; D possibly corresponds to TRBD1 (5 bases). The germline CDR1 and CDR2 sequences are SGDLS and YYNGEE. Trimming took off 5 bases at V and 5 bases at J, with 16 bases between the two ends. CDR3 size: 14 residues. Combining the CDR3 with reference TRBV9 and TRBJ1-1 gives the whole variable domain DSGVTQTPKHLITATGQRVTLRCSPRSGDLSVYWYQQSLDQGLQFLIQYYNGEERAKGNILERFSAQQFPDLHSELNLSSLELGDSALYFCASSHQGGWTEAFFGQGTRLTVV.

This clonotype showed up many times. The chain recombines TRBV5-1 with TRBJ1-2; TRBD1 is a possible D gene (6 bases). In germline, CDR1 is SGHRS, CDR2 YFSETQ. The CDR3 loop spans 14 amino acids. Trimming removed 0 bases from V and 4 bases from J, with 10 bases in between. CDR3: CASSLDREGYGYTF. In DNA, the CDR3 is TGCGCCAGCAGCTTGGACAGGGAAGGCTATGGCTACACCTTC. Variable domain in full (rest from reference TRBV5-1 and TRBJ1-2): KAGVTQTPRYLIKTRGQQVTLSCSPISGHRSVSWYQQTPGQGLQFLFEYFSETQRNKGNFPGRFSGRQFSNSRSEMNVSTLELGDSALYLCASSLDREGYGYTFGSGTRLTVV.

In this sample, this clonotype turned up a few times. The V call is TRBV10-1, the J call TRBJ2-2; TRBD1 matches at 8 bases. Germline CDR1 is WNHNN and CDR2 is SYGVQD (reference sequence). Unmatched junction bases numbered 2, after V lost 0 bases and J lost 5 bases. This CDR3 region has 15 residues. The CDR3 is CASSESTGGTGELFF. In DNA, the CDR3 is TGCGCCAGCAGTGAGTCTACAGGGGGAACCGGGGAGCTGTTTTTT.

This clonotype was observed a handful of times. V gene TRBV27 combines with J gene TRBJ1-3; 10 bases are a match to TRBD1. Germline V gives CDR1 MNHEY, CDR2 SMNVEV (reference sequence). This CDR3 is 15 amino acids long. Trimming removed 5 bases from V and 4 bases from J; junction bases left unmatched: 5. CDR3 coding DNA: TGTGCCAGCAGTCACAGACAGGGGGCCGGAAACACCATATATTTT. This translates into CASSHRQGAGNTIYF.

The J gene is TRBJ2-3, the V gene TRBV12-3 or TRBV12-4; 10 bases align to TRBD2. This CDR3 is 17 amino acids long. Germline trimming cut 3 bases from V and 2 bases from J; bases unmatched to any gene: 8. This CDR3 is CASSFGLAVFATDTQYF. The CDR3 nucleotides read TGTGCCAGCAGTTTCGGACTAGCGGTCTTCGCCACAGATACGCAGTATTTT.

This chain uses TRBV7-2 with TRBJ2-7; perhaps TRBD2 as D (6 bases). Trimming cost V 3 bases and J 0 bases, with 12 bases left between them. CDR3 length: 15 residues. From germline, CDR1 is SGHTA and CDR2 FQGNSA. Written as DNA, the CDR3 is TGTGCCAGCAGCTTCCTAGCGCCCCTCTCCTACGAGCAGTACTTC. It codes for CASSFLAPLSYEQYF.

This clonotype appeared a few times. CDR3 DNA sequence: TGTGCCAGCAGCCACTCAGCCGAGCAGTACTTC. Translating gives CASSHSAEQYF. This chain joins TRBV6-2 or TRBV6-3 and TRBJ2-7, with no clear D. Between the trimmed V and J ends, which lost 6 bases and 6 bases, there was a span of 9 bases. Germline CDR1 MNHEY, CDR2 SVGEGT. This CDR3 spans 11 amino acids.

J is TRBJ1-1 and V is TRBV6-6; D possibly corresponds to TRBD1 (6 bases). The V and J ends lost 2 bases and 1 base respectively, with 11 bases between them. This CDR3 contains 15 residues. The V gene's germline CDR1 is MNHNY and CDR2 SVGAGI (reference sequence). The CDR3 is CASSYVAGENTEAFF. For the CDR3, the DNA is TGTGCCAGCAGTTACGTCGCAGGGGAGAACACTGAAGCTTTCTTT.

This clonotype was found many times. The chain links TRBV18 to TRBJ2-3, with D unresolved. The V end was cut by 8 bases, the J end by 4 bases, with 10 bases between. Germline assignment: CDR1 KGHSH and CDR2 LQKENI. This CDR3 contains 12 residues. The CDR3 nucleotides read TGTGCCAGCAGCCCCTCTTCAGATACGCAGTATTTT. It specifies CASSPSSDTQYF.

This clonotype was seen only a few times. The rearrangement links TRBV9 to TRBJ1-4; D not resolved. CDR1 is SGDLS, CDR2 YYNGEE, per germline. V shed 4 bases and J shed 3 bases, with 13 bases lying between them. The CDR3 length is 15 residues. CDR3: CASSPGRPANEKLFF. The CDR3 coding sequence is TGTGCCAGCAGCCCTGGACGACCCGCTAATGAAAAACTGTTTTTT.

The chain recombines TRBV6-5 with TRBJ2-5; D gene uncertain. The V and J ends lost 0 bases and 2 bases respectively, with 10 bases between them. The CDR3 totals 15 residues. Germline assignment: CDR1 MNHEY and CDR2 SVGAGI. CDR3 in amino acids: CASSYSVRFQETQYF. CDR3 bases: TGTGCCAGCAGTTACTCCGTACGATTTCAAGAGACCCAGTACTTC.

The genes are TRBV9 and TRBJ2-3; D not certain. The CDR3 contains 16 residues. The germline CDR1 and CDR2 sequences are SGDLS and YYNGEE. V was cut by 4 bases and J by 1 base, with 16 bases left in between. In DNA form, the CDR3 reads TGTGCCAGCAGCCGTTTTGGAGCCCCGGGCACAGATACGCAGTATTTT. Protein sequence: CASSRFGAPGTDTQYF.

The CDR3 reads CASFGGDTQYF. In DNA, the CDR3 is TGTGCCAGCTTCGGGGGAGATACGCAGTATTTT. The J gene is TRBJ2-3, the V gene TRBV11-2; tentative D call: TRBD2 (6 bases). This CDR3 comprises 11 residues. The V gene lost 8 bases and the J gene lost 5 bases, with 8 bases spanning the gap. Germline lookup yields CDR1 SGHAT and CDR2 FQNNGV.

This clonotype was detected only a few times. This rearrangement joins TRBV3-1 to TRBJ1-6, with D unclear. Germline values: CDR1 LGHDT, CDR2 YNNKEL (reference sequence). The CDR3 loop spans 14 amino acids. Trimming took off 5 bases at V and 9 bases at J, with 14 bases between the two ends. The CDR3 sequence is CASSWTPIGSPLHF. CDR3 DNA: TGTGCCAGCAGCTGGACGCCGATCGGTTCACCCCTCCACTTT. Full variable domain (rest looked up from reference TRBV3-1 and TRBJ1-6): DTAVSQTPKYLVTQMGNDKSIKCEQNLGHDTMYWYKQDSKKFLKIMFSYNNKELIINETVPNRFSPKSPDKAHLNLHINSLELGDSAVYFCASSWTPIGSPLHFGNGTRLTVT.

The gene calls are TRBV5-1 and TRBJ2-2, with TRBD1 identical over 10 bases. With V trimmed by 4 bases and J by 4 bases, 19 bases remained unmatched. The CDR3 runs 20 residues. Germline V gene lookup returns CDR1 SGHRS and CDR2 YFSETQ. In DNA form, the CDR3 reads TGCGCCAGCAGCCTTGACCTATACTCGTTAGGGACAGGGGCCACCGGGGAGCTGTTTTTT. This gives the protein CASSLDLYSLGTGATGELFF.